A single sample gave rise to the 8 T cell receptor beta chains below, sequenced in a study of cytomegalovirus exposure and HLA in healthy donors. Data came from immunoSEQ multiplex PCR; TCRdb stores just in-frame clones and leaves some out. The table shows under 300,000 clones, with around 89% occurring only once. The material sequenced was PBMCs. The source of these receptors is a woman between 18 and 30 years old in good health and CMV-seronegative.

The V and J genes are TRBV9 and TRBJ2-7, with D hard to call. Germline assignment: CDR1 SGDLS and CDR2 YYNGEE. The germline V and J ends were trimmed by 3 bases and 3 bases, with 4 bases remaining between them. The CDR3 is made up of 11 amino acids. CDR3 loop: CASSAGYEQYF. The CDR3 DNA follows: TGTGCCAGCAGCGCCGGCTACGAGCAGTACTTC.

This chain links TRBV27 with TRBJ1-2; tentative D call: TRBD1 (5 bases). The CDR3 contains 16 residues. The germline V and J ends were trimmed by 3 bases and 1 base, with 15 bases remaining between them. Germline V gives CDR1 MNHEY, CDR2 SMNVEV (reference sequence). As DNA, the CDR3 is TGTGCCAGCAGTTTCCAGGGCGGGGCATATAACTATGGCTACACCTTC. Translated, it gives CASSFQGGAYNYGYTF.

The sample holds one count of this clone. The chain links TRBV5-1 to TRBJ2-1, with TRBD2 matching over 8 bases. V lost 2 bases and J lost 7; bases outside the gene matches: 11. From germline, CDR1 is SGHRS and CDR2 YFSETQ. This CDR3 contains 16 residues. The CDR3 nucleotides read TGCGCCAGCAGCTTTGCCCGGACTAGCCGAGGAAATGAGCAGTTCTTC. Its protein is CASSFARTSRGNEQFF.

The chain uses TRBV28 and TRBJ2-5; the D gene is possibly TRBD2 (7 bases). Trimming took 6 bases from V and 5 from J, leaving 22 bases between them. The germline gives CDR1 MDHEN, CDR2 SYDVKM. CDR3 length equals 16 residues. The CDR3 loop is CASSLLRGGGWETQYF. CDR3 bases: TGTGCCAGCAGCCTCCTCAGGGGCGGGGGTTGGGAGACCCAGTACTTC.

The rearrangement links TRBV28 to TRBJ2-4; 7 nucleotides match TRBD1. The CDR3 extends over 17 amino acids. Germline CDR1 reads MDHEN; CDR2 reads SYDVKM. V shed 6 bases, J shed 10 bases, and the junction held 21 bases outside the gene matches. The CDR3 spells CASSTTGATTTNRIQYF. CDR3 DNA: TGTGCCAGCAGCACAACAGGGGCCACAACGACGAATAGGATTCAGTACTTC.

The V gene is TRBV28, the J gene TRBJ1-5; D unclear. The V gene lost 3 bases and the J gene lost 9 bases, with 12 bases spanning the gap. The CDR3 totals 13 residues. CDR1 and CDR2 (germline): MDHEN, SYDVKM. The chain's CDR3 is CASSLPRGLPQHF. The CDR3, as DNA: TGTGCCAGCAGTTTGCCCCGGGGTCTGCCCCAGCATTTT.

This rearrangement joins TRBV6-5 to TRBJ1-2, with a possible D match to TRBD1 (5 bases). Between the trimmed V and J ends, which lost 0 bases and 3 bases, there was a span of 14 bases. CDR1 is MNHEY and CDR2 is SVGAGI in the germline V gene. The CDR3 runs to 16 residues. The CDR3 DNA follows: TGTGCCAGCAGTTACTCCCGGGGGGTGGAGGACTATGGCTACACCTTC. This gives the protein CASSYSRGVEDYGYTF.

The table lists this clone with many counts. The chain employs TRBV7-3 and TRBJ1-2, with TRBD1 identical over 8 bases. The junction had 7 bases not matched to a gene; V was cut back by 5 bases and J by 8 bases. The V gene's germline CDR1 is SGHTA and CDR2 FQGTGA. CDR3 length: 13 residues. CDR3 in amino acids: CASSPGQGEGYTF. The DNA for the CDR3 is TGTGCCAGCAGCCCCGGACAGGGTGAGGGCTACACCTTC. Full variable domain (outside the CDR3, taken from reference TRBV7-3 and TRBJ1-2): GAGVSQTPSNKVTEKGKYVELRCDPISGHTALYWYRQSLGQGPEFLIYFQGTGAADDSGLPNDRFFAVRPEGSVSTLKIQRTERGDSAVYLCASSPGQGEGYTFGSGTRLTVV.